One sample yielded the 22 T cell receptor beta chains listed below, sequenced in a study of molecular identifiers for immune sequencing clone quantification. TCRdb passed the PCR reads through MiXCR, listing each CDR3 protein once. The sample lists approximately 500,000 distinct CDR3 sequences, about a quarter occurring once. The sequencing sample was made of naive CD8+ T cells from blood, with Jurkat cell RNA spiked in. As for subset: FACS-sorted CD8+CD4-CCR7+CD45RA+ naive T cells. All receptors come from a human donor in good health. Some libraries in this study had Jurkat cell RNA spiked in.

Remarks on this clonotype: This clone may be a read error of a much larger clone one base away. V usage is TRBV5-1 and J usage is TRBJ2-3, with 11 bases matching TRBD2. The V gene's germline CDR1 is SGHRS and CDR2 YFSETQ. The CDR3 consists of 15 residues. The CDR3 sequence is CAGSLLAGEGDTQYF. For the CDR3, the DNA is TGCGCCGGCAGCTTACTAGCGGGGGAAGGTGATACGCAGTATTTT.

The CDR3 loop is CASSSEGQPQHF. Written as DNA, the CDR3 is TGTGCCAGCAGCTCCGAGGGGCAGCCCCAGCATTTT. This rearrangement joins TRBV7-9 to TRBJ1-5; a possible D gene is TRBD1 (5 bases). V lost 4 bases to trimming and J lost 7 bases, with 8 bases between them. Germline values: CDR1 SEHNR, CDR2 FQNEAQ (reference sequence). The CDR3 consists of 12 residues.

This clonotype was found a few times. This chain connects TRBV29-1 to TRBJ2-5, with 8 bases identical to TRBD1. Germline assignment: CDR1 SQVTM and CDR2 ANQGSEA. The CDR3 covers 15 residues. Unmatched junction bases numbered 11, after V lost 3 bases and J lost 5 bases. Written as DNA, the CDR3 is TGCAGCGTTGAGAAGGACAGGGTTTATTCGGAGACCCAGTACTTC. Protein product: CSVEKDRVYSETQYF.

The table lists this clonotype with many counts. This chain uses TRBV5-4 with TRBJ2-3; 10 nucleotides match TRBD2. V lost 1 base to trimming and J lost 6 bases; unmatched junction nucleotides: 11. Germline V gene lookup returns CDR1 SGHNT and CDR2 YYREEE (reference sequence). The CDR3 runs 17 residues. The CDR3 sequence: CASSLMSGRGIADTQYF. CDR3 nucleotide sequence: TGTGCCAGCAGCTTGATGAGCGGGAGGGGGATTGCGGATACGCAGTATTTT.

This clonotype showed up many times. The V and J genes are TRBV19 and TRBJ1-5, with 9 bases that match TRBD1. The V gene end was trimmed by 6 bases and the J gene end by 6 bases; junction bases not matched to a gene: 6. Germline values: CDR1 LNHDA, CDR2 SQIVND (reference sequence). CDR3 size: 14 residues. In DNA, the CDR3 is TGTGCCAGTAGGATACAGGGGGCTGGTCAGCCCCAGCATTTT. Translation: CASRIQGAGQPQHF. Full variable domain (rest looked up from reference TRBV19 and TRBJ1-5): DGGITQSPKYLFRKEGQNVTLSCEQNLNHDAMYWYRQDPGQGLRLIYYSQIVNDFQKGDIAEGYSVSREKKESFPLTVTSAQKNPTAFYLCASRIQGAGQPQHFGDGTRLSIL.

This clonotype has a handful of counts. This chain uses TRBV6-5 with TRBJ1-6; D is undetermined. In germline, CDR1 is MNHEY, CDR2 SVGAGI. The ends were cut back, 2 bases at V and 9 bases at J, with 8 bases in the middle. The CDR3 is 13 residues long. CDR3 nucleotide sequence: TGTGCCAGCAGTTACAGGGTTACTTCACCCCTCCACTTT. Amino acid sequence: CASSYRVTSPLHF.

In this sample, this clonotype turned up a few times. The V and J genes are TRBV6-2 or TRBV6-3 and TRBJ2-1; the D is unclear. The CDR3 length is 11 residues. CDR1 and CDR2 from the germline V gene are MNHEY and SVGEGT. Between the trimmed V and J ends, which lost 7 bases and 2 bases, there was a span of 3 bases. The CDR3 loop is CASTTYNEQFF. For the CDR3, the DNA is TGTGCCAGCACGACCTACAATGAGCAGTTCTTC.

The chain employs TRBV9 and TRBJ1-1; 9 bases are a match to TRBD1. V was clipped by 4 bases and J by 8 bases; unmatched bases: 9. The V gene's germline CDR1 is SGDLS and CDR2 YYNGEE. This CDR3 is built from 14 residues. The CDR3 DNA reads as TGTGCCAGCAGCCCCCGGGACAGGGCCGCCGAAGCTTTCTTT. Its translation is CASSPRDRAAEAFF.

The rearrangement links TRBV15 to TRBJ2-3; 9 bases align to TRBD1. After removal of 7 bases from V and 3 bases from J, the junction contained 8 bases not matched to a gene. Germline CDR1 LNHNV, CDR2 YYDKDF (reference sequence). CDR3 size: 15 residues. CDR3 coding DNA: TGTGCCACCACCCTCCGGGACAGGGCGACAGATACGCAGTATTTT. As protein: CATTLRDRATDTQYF.

The CDR3: CASSPTSGRFYNEQFF. The CDR3 DNA follows: TGTGCCAGCAGCCCGACTAGCGGGAGGTTCTACAATGAGCAGTTCTTC. The chain combines TRBV6-5 with TRBJ2-1; 13 bases match TRBD2. Germline V gene sequence: CDR1 MNHEY, CDR2 SVGAGI. This CDR3 is 16 amino acids long. Losses at the gene ends were 6 bases for V and 3 bases for J; bases not matched to a gene: 5.

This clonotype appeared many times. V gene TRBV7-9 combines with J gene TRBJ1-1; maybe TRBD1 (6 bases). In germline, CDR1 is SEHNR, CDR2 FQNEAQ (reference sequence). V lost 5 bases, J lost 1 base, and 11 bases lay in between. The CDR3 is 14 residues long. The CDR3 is CASSRTAENTEAFF. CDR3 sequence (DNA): TGTGCCAGCAGCCGGACAGCTGAGAACACTGAAGCTTTCTTT.

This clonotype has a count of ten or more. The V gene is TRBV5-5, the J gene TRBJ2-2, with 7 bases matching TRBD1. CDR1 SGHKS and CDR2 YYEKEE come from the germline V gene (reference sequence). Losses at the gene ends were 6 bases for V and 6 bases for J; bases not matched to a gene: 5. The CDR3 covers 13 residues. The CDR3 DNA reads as TGTGCCAGCAACGTCGGGACAGCCGGGGAGCTGTTTTTT. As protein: CASNVGTAGELFF.

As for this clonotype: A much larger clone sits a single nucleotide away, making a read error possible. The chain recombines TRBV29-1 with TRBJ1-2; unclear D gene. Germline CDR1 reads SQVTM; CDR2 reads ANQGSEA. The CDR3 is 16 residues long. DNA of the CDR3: TGCAGCGTTGCTCCCTCCGGGCCGGCCAGTAACTATGGCAACACCTTC. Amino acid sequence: CSVAPSGPASNYGNTF.

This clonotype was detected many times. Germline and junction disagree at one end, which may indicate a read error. CDR3 sequence reads: CSAGDTLTGELFF. The CDR3 nucleotides read TGCAGTGCTGGAGATACACTTACCGGGGAGCTGTTTTTT. The chain recombines TRBV20-1 with TRBJ2-2; no clear D. The CDR3 extends over 13 amino acids. Germline V gives CDR1 DFQATT, CDR2 SNEGSKA (reference sequence).

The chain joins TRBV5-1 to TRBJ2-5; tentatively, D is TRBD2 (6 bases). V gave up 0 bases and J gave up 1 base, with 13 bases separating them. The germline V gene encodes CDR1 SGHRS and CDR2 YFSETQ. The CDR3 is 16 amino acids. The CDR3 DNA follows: TGCGCCAGCAGCTTGGAGGCGGCGGGGCCCCAAGAGACCCAGTACTTC. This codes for CASSLEAAGPQETQYF.

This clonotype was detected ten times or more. CDR3 sequence: CASSLREGGTDTQYF. CDR3 nucleotide sequence: TGTGCCAGCAGTTTACGGGAGGGCGGCACAGATACGCAGTATTTT. This chain links TRBV28 with TRBJ2-3; 8 nucleotides align to TRBD2. The V and J ends lost 2 bases and 1 base, in that order; junction bases with no gene match: 2. The CDR3 totals 15 residues. Germline CDR1 and CDR2: MDHEN and SYDVKM.

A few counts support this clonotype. The CDR3 DNA follows: TGTGCCAGTAGTATAGCAGGACTAGCGGGAAATTACTACGAGCAGTACTTC. Protein sequence: CASSIAGLAGNYYEQYF. The chain joins TRBV19 to TRBJ2-7; 12 bases line up with TRBD2. Per germline, CDR1 LNHDA and CDR2 SQIVND (reference sequence). This CDR3 is built from 17 residues. The trim removed 1 base at V and 3 bases at J, leaving 7 bases unmatched.

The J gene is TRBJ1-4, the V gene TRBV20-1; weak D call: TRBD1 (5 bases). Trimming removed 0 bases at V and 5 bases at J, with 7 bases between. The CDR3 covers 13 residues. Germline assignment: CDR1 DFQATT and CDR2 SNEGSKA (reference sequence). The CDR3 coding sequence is TGCAGTGCTAGAGACAGGGAAAATGAAAAACTGTTTTTT. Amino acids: CSARDRENEKLFF.

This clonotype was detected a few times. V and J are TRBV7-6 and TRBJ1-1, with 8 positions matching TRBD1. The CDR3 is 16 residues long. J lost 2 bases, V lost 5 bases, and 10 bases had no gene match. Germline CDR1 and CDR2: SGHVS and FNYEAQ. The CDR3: CASSLHMDRANTEAFF. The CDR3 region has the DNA TGTGCCAGCAGCCTACACATGGACAGGGCTAACACTGAAGCTTTCTTT. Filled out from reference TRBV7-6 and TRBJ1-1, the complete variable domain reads GAGVSQSPRYKVTKRGQDVALRCDPISGHVSLYWYRQALGQGPEFLTYFNYEAQQDKSGLPNDRFSAERPEGSISTLTIQRTEQRDSAMYRCASSLHMDRANTEAFFGQGTRLTVV.

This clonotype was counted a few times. The CDR3 region is CAISETGTRSTNEQFF. DNA of the CDR3: TGTGCCATCAGTGAGACCGGGACTAGGAGCACCAATGAGCAGTTCTTC. The chain joins TRBV10-3 to TRBJ2-1; TRBD2 matches at 8 bases. With 2 bases clipped from V and 6 bases from J, the junction kept 9 bases outside the gene matches. From germline, CDR1 is ENHRY and CDR2 SYGVKD. CDR3 length equals 16 residues.

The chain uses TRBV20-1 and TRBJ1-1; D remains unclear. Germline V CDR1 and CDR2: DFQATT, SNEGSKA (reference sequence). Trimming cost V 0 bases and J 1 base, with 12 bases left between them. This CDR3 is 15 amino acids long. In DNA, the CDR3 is TGCAGTGCTAGAGAAGGACGGTTCGGGAACACTGAAGCTTTCTTT. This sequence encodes CSAREGRFGNTEAFF.

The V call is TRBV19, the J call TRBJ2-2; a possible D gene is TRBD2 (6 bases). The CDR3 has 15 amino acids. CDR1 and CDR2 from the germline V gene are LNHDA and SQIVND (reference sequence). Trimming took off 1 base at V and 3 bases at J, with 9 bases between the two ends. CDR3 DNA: TGTGCCAGTAGTATAGTGGCGGGGCACACCGGGGAGCTGTTTTTT. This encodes CASSIVAGHTGELFF.